The 31 T cell receptor beta chains presented below share a single source sample, sequenced in a study of blood T cell repertoires in COVID-19 (dated by TCRdb to 2018 to 2021). Library preparation employed the immunoSEQ multiplex PCR assay. The clones in this table, taken by TCRdb from immuneACCESS, are in-frame only. Not every clone is retained; where verified, under half of the shortfall comes from an unresolved V gene, and the cause of the rest is unknown. Within this sample are fewer than 95,000 clones, with around 88% of them counted one time only. The ten largest clones take up roughly 4.8% of the sample. Source material: peripheral blood. Receptor source: an elderly woman with acute or convalescent COVID-19.

The chain has TRBV7-9 and TRBJ2-1, with 12 positions matching TRBD2. The CDR3 contains 16 residues. J was trimmed by 7 bases and V by 1 base; bases with no gene match: 5. CDR1 is SEHNR, CDR2 FQNEAQ, per germline (reference sequence). The CDR3 sequence: CASSLGGLAGRNEQFF. Written as DNA, the CDR3 is TGTGCCAGCAGCTTAGGAGGACTAGCGGGACGAAATGAGCAGTTCTTC.

V and J are TRBV5-4 and TRBJ2-2, with D possibly TRBD1 on 6 matching bases. V lost 4 bases, J lost 1 base, and 11 bases lay in between. This CDR3 has 15 residues. The V gene's germline CDR1 is SGHNT and CDR2 YYREEE (reference sequence). CDR3 nucleotide sequence: TGTGCCAGCAGCACGGGGACAAGGAACACCGGGGAGCTGTTTTTT. Protein: CASSTGTRNTGELFF.

The V and J genes are TRBV4-3 and TRBJ1-3, with unresolved D. The CDR3 is made up of 15 amino acids. CDR1 is LGHNA, CDR2 YSLEER, per germline. Trimming cost V 2 bases and J 8 bases, with 16 bases left between them. CDR3 region: CASSQSRAPGDTIYF. CDR3 nucleotides: TGCGCCAGCAGCCAATCGAGGGCACCTGGGGACACCATATATTTT.

J is TRBJ2-3 and V is TRBV15, with D possibly matching TRBD2 (6 bases). The CDR3 length is 14 residues. The ends were cut back, 5 bases at V and 1 base at J, with 10 bases in the middle. Germline CDR1 LNHNV, CDR2 YYDKDF (reference sequence). This chain's CDR3 is CATSREMGTDTQYF. DNA for the CDR3: TGTGCCACCAGCCGGGAGATGGGCACAGATACGCAGTATTTT.

This clone has a handful of counts. V usage is TRBV2 and J usage is TRBJ2-1; D not certain. V was clipped by 8 bases and J by 1 base, with 12 bases between them. The CDR3 has 14 amino acids. Germline CDR1 reads SNHLY; CDR2 reads FYNNEI. CDR3 in DNA: TGTGCCAGCGCCAACAGACCTTCCTACAATGAGCAGTTCTTC. Translating it yields CASANRPSYNEQFF.

The chain links TRBV30 to TRBJ2-7; D not resolved. The length of the CDR3 is 13 residues. The ends were cut back, 1 base at V and 1 base at J, with 8 bases in the middle. Germline values: CDR1 GTSNPN, CDR2 SVGIG (reference sequence). CDR3 in DNA: TGTGCCTGGAGTGAAAACGGTTCCTACGAGCAGTACTTC. Protein: CAWSENGSYEQYF.

This CDR3 reads CASSLGGGGSMSSPLHF. In DNA form, the CDR3 reads TGTGCCAGCAGCTTAGGGGGTGGAGGGTCAATGTCTTCACCCCTCCACTTT. The gene calls are TRBV7-2 and TRBJ1-6; no clear D gene. The CDR3 contains 17 residues. Trimming cost V 1 base and J 9 bases, with 19 bases left between them. Germline CDR1 and CDR2: SGHTA and FQGNSA. The entire variable domain, with the rest obtained from reference TRBV7-2 and TRBJ1-6, is as follows: GAGVSQSPSNKVTEKGKDVELRCDPISGHTALYWYRQSLGQGLEFLIYFQGNSAPDKSGLPSDRFSAERTGGSVSTLTIQRTQQEDSAVYLCASSLGGGGSMSSPLHFGNGTRLTVT.

The chain combines TRBV6-2 or TRBV6-3 with TRBJ2-7; D might be TRBD2 (6 bases). This CDR3 spans 15 amino acids. The germline V and J ends were trimmed by 2 bases and 7 bases, with 18 bases remaining between them. Germline-derived CDR1 and CDR2 are MNHEY and SVGEGT. The CDR3 nucleotides are TGTGCCAGCAGTTACATGGGAGGCAGGAGAAGTGAGCAGTACTTC. Translated, it gives CASSYMGGRRSEQYF.

This chain connects TRBV2 to TRBJ1-2, with D unresolved. CDR1 and CDR2 (germline): SNHLY, FYNNEI. The CDR3 extends over 13 amino acids. The V end was cut by 10 bases, the J end by 2 bases, with 14 bases between. This CDR3 is CATSGVENYGYTF. In nucleotides, the CDR3 is TGTGCCACGTCGGGTGTCGAAAACTATGGCTACACCTTC.

J is TRBJ2-2 and V is TRBV3-1 (or the pseudogene TRBV3-2), with 10 positions matching TRBD2. Trimming removed 0 bases from V and 0 bases from J; junction bases left unmatched: 7. CDR3 size: 19 residues. Germline CDR1 reads LGHDT; CDR2 reads YNNKEL (reference sequence). CDR3 protein: CASSQDLASGGANTGELFF. DNA of the CDR3: TGTGCCAGCAGCCAAGACTTGGCTAGCGGGGGCGCGAACACCGGGGAGCTGTTTTTT.

V is TRBV12-3 or TRBV12-4 and J is TRBJ2-7; maybe TRBD1 (5 bases). The V and J ends lost 0 bases and 6 bases respectively, with 6 bases between them. This CDR3 has 12 amino acids. CDR3 residues: CASSLAQGEQYF. The CDR3, as DNA: TGTGCCAGCAGTTTAGCCCAGGGCGAGCAGTACTTC.

The CDR3 is CASSSTTVRNQPQHF. The CDR3 bases are TGTGCCAGCAGTTCTACGACTGTACGGAATCAGCCCCAGCATTTT. This chain connects TRBV7-8 to TRBJ1-5, with no clear D. Germline assignment: CDR1 SGHVS and CDR2 FQNEAQ. The CDR3 spans 15 residues. V was clipped by 6 bases and J by 4 bases, with 16 bases between them.

J is TRBJ2-1 and V is TRBV7-8; perhaps TRBD1 as D (6 bases). Germline V CDR1 and CDR2: SGHVS, FQNEAQ. The CDR3 is 16 amino acids. V dropped 2 bases and J dropped 3 bases, with 14 bases sitting between them. As DNA, the CDR3 is TGTGCCAGCAGCTTAAAAACGAGGGGGTTCTACAATGAGCAGTTCTTC. Translated: CASSLKTRGFYNEQFF.

This chain uses TRBV4-1 with TRBJ1-5, with D maybe TRBD1 (6 bases). V lost 4 bases and J lost 1, with 11 bases in between. CDR3 size: 15 residues. Germline CDR1 is MGHRA and CDR2 is YSYEKL. CDR3 coding DNA: TGCGCCAGCAGCCTCTTTGGACAGAGCAATCAGCCCCAGCATTTT. This translates into CASSLFGQSNQPQHF.

The chain combines TRBV4-1 with TRBJ2-5; D might be TRBD1 (5 bases). Looked up from germline, CDR1 is MGHRA and CDR2 is YSYEKL. Trimming shortened V by 0 bases and J by 5 bases, and 10 bases separated the two germline ends. CDR3 length: 14 residues. The CDR3 DNA sequence: TGCGCCAGCAGCCAAGATCCTAGGGGTGAGACCCAGTACTTC. It specifies CASSQDPRGETQYF.

The chain links TRBV20-1 to TRBJ2-5, with D unresolved. Trimming removed 6 bases at V and 3 bases at J, with 8 bases between. The CDR3 totals 11 residues. Germline values: CDR1 DFQATT, CDR2 SNEGSKA (reference sequence). CDR3 nucleotide sequence: TGCAGTGCCCAACCTAAAGAGACCCAGTACTTC. Translating gives CSAQPKETQYF.

The rearrangement links TRBV19 to TRBJ2-3; D remains ambiguous. CDR3 length equals 15 residues. V was cut by 5 bases and J by 4 bases, with 16 bases left in between. From germline, CDR1 is LNHDA and CDR2 SQIVND (reference sequence). CDR3 coding DNA: TGTGCCAGTAGTGTGGTTCTCTCTTCGGCAGATACGCAGTATTTT. Protein product: CASSVVLSSADTQYF. Filled out from reference TRBV19 and TRBJ2-3, the complete variable domain reads DGGITQSPKYLFRKEGQNVTLSCEQNLNHDAMYWYRQDPGQGLRLIYYSQIVNDFQKGDIAEGYSVSREKKESFPLTVTSAQKNPTAFYLCASSVVLSSADTQYFGPGTRLTVL.

This chain links TRBV10-3 with TRBJ2-2; 7 bases fit TRBD2. The CDR3 totals 16 residues. Germline CDR1 reads ENHRY; CDR2 reads SYGVKD. The ends lost 3 bases at V and 0 bases at J; junction bases unmatched: 4. The CDR3 protein is CAISENSGSNTGELFF. The DNA of the CDR3 is TGTGCCATCAGTGAAAATAGCGGGTCGAACACCGGGGAGCTGTTTTTT.

The V call is TRBV7-2, the J call TRBJ2-4; the D gene is possibly TRBD1 (5 bases). Germline V gene sequence: CDR1 SGHTA, CDR2 FQGNSA. The CDR3 runs 16 residues. V was pared by 4 bases and J by 0 bases, with 13 bases between. The chain's CDR3 is CASSSYQGVAKNIQYF. The CDR3 DNA follows: TGTGCCAGCAGCTCATACCAAGGGGTAGCCAAAAACATTCAGTACTTC.

The rearrangement joins TRBV5-6 to TRBJ2-3; possible D gene TRBD1, 6 bases. Germline CDR1 SGHDT, CDR2 YYEEEE. The CDR3 length is 16 residues. V was trimmed by 2 bases and J by 4 bases, leaving 17 bases between them. The CDR3 protein is CASSFLNPGEPDTQYF. CDR3 DNA sequence: TGTGCCAGCAGCTTTCTGAACCCAGGGGAACCAGATACGCAGTATTTT. The variable domain in full, completed from reference TRBV5-6 and TRBJ2-3, reads DAGVTQSPTHLIKTRGQQVTLRCSPKSGHDTVSWYQQALGQGPQFIFQYYEEEERQRGNFPDRFSGHQFPNYSSELNVNALLLGDSALYLCASSFLNPGEPDTQYFGPGTRLTVL.

The genes are TRBV5-1 and TRBJ1-1; D possibly corresponds to TRBD1 (6 bases). Germline V gene data show CDR1 as SGHRS and CDR2 as YFSETQ. The germline V and J ends were trimmed by 6 bases and 4 bases, with 22 bases remaining between them. This CDR3 has 16 residues. The CDR3 sequence: CASKGTRGSVSTEAFF. CDR3 DNA sequence: TGCGCCAGCAAAGGGACAAGGGGGTCGGTGAGCACTGAAGCTTTCTTT.

The chain couples TRBV9 to TRBJ2-1, with 9 bases lining up with TRBD1. Per germline, CDR1 SGDLS and CDR2 YYNGEE. This CDR3 comprises 17 residues. Germline trimming cut 0 bases from V and 7 bases from J; bases unmatched to any gene: 11. CDR3 sequence reads: CASSVELRDRVRNEQFF. CDR3 DNA: TGTGCCAGCAGCGTAGAATTAAGGGACAGGGTGAGGAATGAGCAGTTCTTC.

The genes are TRBV6-1 and TRBJ2-5; 10 bases are shared with TRBD2. The V gene end was trimmed by 2 bases and the J gene end by 6 bases; junction bases not matched to a gene: 6. This CDR3 region has 15 residues. CDR1 and CDR2 from the germline V gene are MNHNS and SASEGT. The CDR3 nucleotides read TGTGCCAGCAGTGAATCGGCTAGCGGGAGACAGACCCAGTACTTC. The encoded protein is CASSESASGRQTQYF.

The V gene is TRBV5-1, the J gene TRBJ2-3, with 10 nucleotides matching TRBD1. Germline CDR1 is SGHRS and CDR2 is YFSETQ. V lost 4 bases and J lost 6; bases outside the gene matches: 11. The CDR3 sequence is 16 residues long. CDR3 residues: CASSPRDRGPRDTQYF. For the CDR3, the DNA is TGCGCCAGCAGCCCAAGAGACAGGGGGCCGAGGGATACGCAGTATTTT.

This chain joins TRBV7-8 and TRBJ2-7; 13 bases are shared with TRBD2. Looked up from germline, CDR1 is SGHVS and CDR2 is FQNEAQ. J gave up 7 bases and V 5 bases, and 11 bases lay outside the gene matches. CDR3 size: 16 residues. CDR3 coding DNA: TGTGCCAGCAGCAGGACTAGCGGGAGATCGGTCGTAGAGCAGTACTTC. Its translation is CASSRTSGRSVVEQYF.

The J gene is TRBJ1-2, the V gene TRBV2, with 7 bases identical to TRBD1. In germline, CDR1 is SNHLY, CDR2 FYNNEI. V shed 10 bases, J shed 3 bases, and the junction held 2 bases outside the gene matches. CDR3 length equals 11 residues. The CDR3 DNA follows: TGTGCCACCGGACAGGACTATGGCTACACCTTC. It is translated as CATGQDYGYTF.

This clone was observed a handful of times. The V and J genes are TRBV6-2 or TRBV6-3 and TRBJ1-3, with TRBD1 matching over 8 bases. This CDR3 has 17 residues. With 4 bases clipped from V and 3 bases from J, the junction kept 11 bases outside the gene matches. The V gene's germline CDR1 is MNHEY and CDR2 SVGEGT. The CDR3 DNA follows: TGTGCCAGCAGTTCTCGGCCAGGACAGGGAGGTGGAAACACCATATATTTT. Translation gives CASSSRPGQGGGNTIYF.

The chain is built from TRBV7-8 and TRBJ2-1; tentative D call: TRBD2 (6 bases). The germline V and J ends were trimmed by 5 bases and 4 bases, with 18 bases remaining between them. CDR1 SGHVS and CDR2 FQNEAQ come from the germline V gene. The CDR3 has 16 amino acids. The CDR3 here is CASSPSQPGTYNEQFF. The CDR3 DNA reads TGTGCCAGCAGCCCGAGTCAACCCGGGACTTACAATGAGCAGTTCTTC.

The rearrangement joins TRBV27 to TRBJ2-3, with D possibly matching TRBD2 (6 bases). CDR1 and CDR2 (germline): MNHEY, SMNVEV (reference sequence). This CDR3 comprises 12 residues. The V end was cut by 8 bases, the J end by 6 bases, with 12 bases between. For the CDR3, the DNA is TGTGCCAGCGGCTACCGGGGGGATACGCAGTATTTT. Translated: CASGYRGDTQYF.

The chain combines TRBV9 with TRBJ2-1, with D possibly TRBD2 on 6 matching bases. The CDR3 spans 16 residues. Trimming took off 4 bases at V and 4 bases at J, with 18 bases between the two ends. Germline values: CDR1 SGDLS, CDR2 YYNGEE. The CDR3 reads CASSSAGRELYNEQFF. As DNA, the CDR3 is TGTGCCAGCAGCTCCGCAGGTCGGGAGTTGTACAATGAGCAGTTCTTC.

The J gene is TRBJ1-1, the V gene TRBV27; D is undetermined. This CDR3 has 16 residues. Trimming removed 1 base at V and 4 bases at J, with 16 bases between. Germline V gene data show CDR1 as MNHEY and CDR2 as SMNVEV (reference sequence). For the CDR3, the DNA is TGTGCCAGCAGTTTATACCCCACTAATAGTGGCACTGAAGCTTTCTTT. Translation: CASSLYPTNSGTEAFF.